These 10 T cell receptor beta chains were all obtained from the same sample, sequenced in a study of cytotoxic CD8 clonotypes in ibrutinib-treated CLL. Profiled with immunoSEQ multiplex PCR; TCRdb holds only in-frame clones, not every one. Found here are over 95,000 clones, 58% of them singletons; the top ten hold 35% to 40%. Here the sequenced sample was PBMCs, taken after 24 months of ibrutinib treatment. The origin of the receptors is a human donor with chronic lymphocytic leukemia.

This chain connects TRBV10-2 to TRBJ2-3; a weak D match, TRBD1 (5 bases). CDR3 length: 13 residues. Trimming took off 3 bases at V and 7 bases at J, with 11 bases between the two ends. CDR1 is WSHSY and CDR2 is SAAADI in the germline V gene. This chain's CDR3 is CASSEGAPNTQYF. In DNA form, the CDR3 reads TGCGCCAGCAGTGAAGGGGCCCCCAATACGCAGTATTTT.

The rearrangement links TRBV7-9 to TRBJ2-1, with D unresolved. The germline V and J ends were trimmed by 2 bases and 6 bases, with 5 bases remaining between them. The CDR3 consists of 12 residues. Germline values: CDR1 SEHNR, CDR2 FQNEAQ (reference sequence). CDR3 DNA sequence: TGTGCCAGCAGCTTATCGGGCAATGAGCAGTTCTTC. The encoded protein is CASSLSGNEQFF.

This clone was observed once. CDR3: CASTAPGQGVYEQYF. The DNA for the CDR3 is TGTGCCAGCACCGCACCGGGGCAGGGGGTCTACGAGCAGTACTTC. The V and J genes are TRBV6-6 and TRBJ2-7, with 7 bases aligning to TRBD1. V shed 7 bases, J shed 3 bases, and the junction held 12 bases outside the gene matches. CDR1 is MNHNY and CDR2 is SVGAGI in the germline V gene (reference sequence). This CDR3 contains 15 residues.

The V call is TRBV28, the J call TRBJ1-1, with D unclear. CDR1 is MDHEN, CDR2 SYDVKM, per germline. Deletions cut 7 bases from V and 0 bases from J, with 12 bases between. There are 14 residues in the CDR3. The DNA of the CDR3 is TGTGCCAGCACGCGGACGGGTGTGAACACTGAAGCTTTCTTT. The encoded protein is CASTRTGVNTEAFF.

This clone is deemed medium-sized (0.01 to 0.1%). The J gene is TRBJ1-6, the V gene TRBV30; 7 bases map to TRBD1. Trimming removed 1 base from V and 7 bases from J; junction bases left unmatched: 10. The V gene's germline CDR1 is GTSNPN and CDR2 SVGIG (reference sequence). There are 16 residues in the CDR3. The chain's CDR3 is CAWSASLGQRNSPLHF. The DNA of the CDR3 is TGTGCCTGGAGTGCATCCCTGGGACAGAGAAATTCACCCCTCCACTTT.

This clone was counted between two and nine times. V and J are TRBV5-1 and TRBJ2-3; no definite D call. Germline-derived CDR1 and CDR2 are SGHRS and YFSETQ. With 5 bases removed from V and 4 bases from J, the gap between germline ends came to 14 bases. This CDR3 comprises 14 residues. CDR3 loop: CASRDPTTADTQYF. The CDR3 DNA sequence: TGCGCCAGCAGAGACCCGACCACGGCAGATACGCAGTATTTT.

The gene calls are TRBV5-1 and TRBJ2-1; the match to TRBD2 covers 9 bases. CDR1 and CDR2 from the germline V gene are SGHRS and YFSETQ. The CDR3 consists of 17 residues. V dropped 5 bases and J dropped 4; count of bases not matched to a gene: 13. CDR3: CASRASGATTRYNEQFF. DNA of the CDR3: TGCGCCAGCAGAGCTAGCGGGGCCACCACCCGATACAATGAGCAGTTCTTC.

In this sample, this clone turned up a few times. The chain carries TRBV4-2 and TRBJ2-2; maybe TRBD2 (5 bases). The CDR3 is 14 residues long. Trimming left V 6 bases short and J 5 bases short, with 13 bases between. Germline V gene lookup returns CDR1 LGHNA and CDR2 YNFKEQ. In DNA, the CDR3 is TGTGCCAGCAGACAAAGCGGCGAAACCGGGGAGCTGTTTTTT. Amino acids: CASRQSGETGELFF.

As DNA, the CDR3 is TGTGCCAGCAGACCACCGGGGACAGGGGGCGGCGAGCAGTACTTC. This gives the protein CASRPPGTGGGEQYF. V gene TRBV6-5 combines with J gene TRBJ2-7, with 12 bases aligning to TRBD1. CDR3 size: 15 residues. Germline V gene lookup returns CDR1 MNHEY and CDR2 SVGAGI. V shed 6 bases, J shed 6 bases, and the junction held 9 bases outside the gene matches.

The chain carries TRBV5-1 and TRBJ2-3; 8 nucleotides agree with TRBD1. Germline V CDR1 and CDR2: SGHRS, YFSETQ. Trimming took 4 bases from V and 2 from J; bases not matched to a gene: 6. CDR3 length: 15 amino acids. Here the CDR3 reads CASSTWTGTTDTQYF. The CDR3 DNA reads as TGCGCCAGCAGCACCTGGACAGGGACCACAGATACGCAGTATTTT.